This TCR beta chain was obtained from a study of beta chain features in type 1 diabetes. Study details: There were some 100,000,000 sorted cells examined across all samples. Study-wide points: Researchers report that Type 1 diabetes patients had moderately but significantly shorter TCRB CDR3s across all four CD4+ subsets. Shorter templates might be favored by PCR, equally in patients and controls. Lower insertion and higher deletion counts appeared at VDJ junctions in type 1 diabetes patients.

Expressed TCRB transcripts were sequenced, since all the RNA that had been isolated was reverse transcribed. Some clones are missing from TCRdb's copy, which holds only in-frame ones; the method was immunoSEQ multiplex PCR. This table has under 300,000 clones, around 14% appearing once. The germline V and J ends were trimmed by 3 bases and 5 bases, with 10 bases remaining between them. The germline V gene has CDR1 SQVTM and CDR2 ANQGSEA. The CDR3 extends over 12 amino acids. This clone was detected only a few times. Antigen unknown. Sequencing input: naive CD4+ T cells from blood. The TCR was taken from a man younger than 40 with type 1 diabetes. V gene TRBV29-1 combines with J gene TRBJ1-1; D ambiguous. CDR3 in DNA: TGCAGCGTTGATGCGGGGAAGACTGAAGCTTTCTTT. The encoded protein is CSVDAGKTEAFF.